A selection of T cell receptor beta chains follows, all from one sample in a study of blood T cell repertoires in COVID-19. Using immunoSEQ multiplex PCR, the repertoire was profiled, and TCRdb retains in-frame clones only, with some absent. This table holds 500,000 to 600,000 clones, approximately 88% found once. The sequenced sample was peripheral blood. The receptor set was obtained from a woman between 50 and 59 years old with COVID-19, enrolled during active disease. Both conserved end residues are part of each CDR3. The order of the fields is clone size, J gene, D gene, V gene, CDR3 protein, CDR3 DNA. The D gene is left open where the match is weak. Size is omitted from some rows. Given values are once, few, many or a class for expanded clones.

>.|TRBJ2-7|TRBD2|TRBV5-1
CASSSGTSGGLPYEQYF
TGCGCCAGCAGTTCCGGGACTAGCGGGGGGCTCCCCTACGAGCAGTACTTC
>.|TRBJ2-1|.|TRBV19
CASRSAGAAYNEQFF
TGTGCCAGTAGAAGCGCGGGGGCCGCCTACAATGAGCAGTTCTTC
>.|TRBJ2-7|.|TRBV21-1
CASSKGPGYNSYEQYF
TGTGCCAGCAGCAAAGGTCCAGGGTATAACTCCTACGAGCAGTACTTC
>.|TRBJ1-2|.|TRBV24-1
CATSDPGEGYTF
TGTGCCACCAGTGACCCAGGGGAAGGCTACACCTTC
>few|TRBJ1-5|.|TRBV5-6
CASSAAPGEKPQHF
TGTGCCAGCAGCGCCGCCCCAGGGGAAAAGCCCCAGCATTTT
>.|TRBJ2-2|.|TRBV5-4
CASSLYLNTGELFF
TGTGCCAGCAGCTTGTACTTGAACACCGGGGAGCTGTTTTTT
>few|TRBJ1-1|TRBD1|TRBV29-1
CSVDRGQNEAFF
TGCAGCGTTGACAGGGGGCAGAATGAAGCTTTCTTT
>.|TRBJ1-5|.|TRBV7-2
CASLPRGHLNQPQHF
TGTGCCAGCTTGCCCCGCGGACACCTCAATCAGCCCCAGCATTTT
>.|TRBJ1-5|.|TRBV18
CASSPGGSNQPQHF
TGTGCCAGCTCACCGGGGGGGAGCAATCAGCCCCAGCATTTT
>.|TRBJ1-2|.|TRBV5-6
CASSLFSPLQVAYGYTF
TGTGCCAGCAGCTTGTTCAGCCCCCTACAGGTTGCCTATGGCTACACCTTC
>.|TRBJ1-2|.|TRBV6-5
CASSYSTLANYGYTF
TGTGCCAGCAGTTACTCGACCCTAGCTAACTATGGCTACACCTTC
>.|TRBJ1-1|TRBD1|TRBV3-1/TRBV3-2
CASSQDPEDREAFF
TGTGCCAGCAGCCAAGATCCCGAGGACAGGGAAGCTTTCTTT
>.|TRBJ2-7|.|TRBV7-2
CASSFWGGPSYEQYF
TGTGCCAGCAGCTTCTGGGGGGGGCCCTCCTACGAGCAGTACTTC
>once|TRBJ1-1|.|TRBV2
CASSQGRVTEAFF
TGTGCCAGCAGCCAGGGGAGGGTAACTGAAGCTTTCTTT
>.|TRBJ1-2|.|TRBV5-4
CASSSAAFGGLSYGYTF
TGTGCCAGCAGCTCAGCAGCTTTCGGGGGGCTCAGCTATGGCTACACCTTC
>once|TRBJ1-1|.|TRBV5-1
CASSRGGTEAFF
TGCGCCAGCAGCCGGGGAGGGACTGAAGCTTTCTTT
>.|TRBJ2-3|.|TRBV4-2
CASSPFTGTPDTDTQYF
TGTGCCAGCAGCCCCTTTACCGGGACTCCAGACACAGATACGCAGTATTTT
>.|TRBJ2-7|.|TRBV6-6
CASKREDYEQYF
TGTGCCAGCAAGCGCGAAGACTACGAGCAGTACTTC
>.|TRBJ2-1|.|TRBV28
CASGLAGSYNEQFF
TGTGCCAGCGGGCTCGCGGGTTCCTACAATGAGCAGTTCTTC
>.|TRBJ2-7|TRBD1|TRBV12-3/TRBV12-4
CASSVTGEYEQYF
TGTGCCAGCAGTGTGACAGGGGAGTACGAGCAGTACTTC
>.|TRBJ2-3|.|TRBV2
CASSRGGDPTDTQYF
TGTGCCAGCAGTAGGGGGGGCGATCCCACAGATACGCAGTATTTT
>once|TRBJ2-5|.|TRBV6-5
CASSSGIRETQYF
TGTGCCAGCAGTTCAGGGATTCGAGAGACCCAGTACTTC
>.|TRBJ1-6|.|TRBV2
CASSGRGAYNSPLHF
TGTGCCAGCAGTGGAAGGGGCGCCTATAATTCACCCCTCCACTTT
>.|TRBJ1-1|.|TRBV2
CASSVEVGTEAFF
TGTGCCAGCAGTGTGGAGGTTGGCACTGAAGCTTTCTTT
>.|TRBJ2-1|TRBD2|TRBV4-2
CASSQGGGTHWISEQFF
TGTGCCAGCAGCCAAGGGGGGGGGACTCACTGGATCAGTGAGCAGTTCTTC
>.|TRBJ1-4|.|TRBV5-1
CASSSGGTVNEKLFF
TGCGCCAGCAGCTCTGGGGGGACGGTTAATGAAAAACTGTTTTTT
>.|TRBJ2-3|.|TRBV10-3
CASLARITDTQYF
TGTGCCTCGCTGGCGCGGATCACAGATACGCAGTATTTT
>.|TRBJ2-1|TRBD2|TRBV6-1
CASSVSLLGGDYNEQFF
TGTGCCAGCAGTGTTAGTCTCTTGGGGGGGGACTACAATGAGCAGTTCTTC
>.|TRBJ2-7|.|TRBV5-1
CASSLVAGEYGEQYF
TGCGCCAGCAGCTTGGTGGCAGGGGAATACGGCGAGCAGTACTTC
>.|TRBJ1-6|.|TRBV7-2
CASSQGLSSYNSPLHF
TGTGCCAGCAGCCAGGGACTCAGCTCCTATAATTCACCCCTCCACTTT
>.|TRBJ1-6|TRBD1|TRBV27
CATKQGANSPLHF
TGTGCCACCAAACAGGGGGCTAATTCACCCCTCCACTTT
>.|TRBJ2-7|.|TRBV6-5
CASSQITGEQYF
TGTGCCAGCAGTCAAATCACAGGGGAGCAGTACTTC
>.|TRBJ1-2|.|TRBV28
CASGSGRYGYTF
TGTGCCAGCGGTTCGGGGAGGTATGGCTACACCTTC
>.|TRBJ2-7|.|TRBV24-1
CARTRGRYEQYF
TGTGCCCGTACGCGGGGCAGGTACGAGCAGTACTTC
>.|TRBJ1-1|.|TRBV3-1/TRBV3-2
CASSQGGEGTEAFF
TGTGCCAGCAGCCAAGGGGGCGAAGGGACTGAAGCTTTCTTT
>.|TRBJ2-4|.|TRBV28
CASSPTLDRLAKNIQYF
TGTGCCAGCAGCCCAACCCTTGACAGGTTAGCCAAAAACATTCAGTACTTC
>once|TRBJ2-1|TRBD1|TRBV6-5
CASSAGTGTFHEQFF
TGTGCCAGCAGCGCCGGGACAGGGACTTTCCATGAGCAGTTCTTC
>.|TRBJ1-5|TRBD1|TRBV28
CASSSSGTGNQPQHF
TGTGCCAGCAGTTCTTCCGGGACAGGGAATCAGCCCCAGCATTTT
>.|TRBJ1-5|TRBD1|TRBV29-1
CSVATPGQGQPQHF
TGCAGCGTCGCAACTCCGGGACAGGGCCAGCCCCAGCATTTT
>once|TRBJ1-4|.|TRBV10-3
CAISDVGVTNEKLFF
TGTGCCATCAGTGACGTCGGGGTGACTAATGAAAAACTGTTTTTT
>.|TRBJ1-4|.|TRBV4-1
CASSVEGATNEKLFF
TGCGCCAGCAGTGTCGAGGGGGCAACTAATGAAAAACTGTTTTTT
>.|TRBJ2-3|TRBD2|TRBV19
CASSIEAGGSSTDTQYF
TGTGCCAGTAGTATAGAAGCGGGGGGGTCTAGCACAGATACGCAGTATTTT
>.|TRBJ1-2|TRBD1|TRBV29-1
CSVDLTGTYGYTF
TGCAGCGTCGACCTGACAGGGACCTATGGCTACACCTTC
>.|TRBJ2-5|.|TRBV4-1
CASSQGGSQETQYF
TGCGCCAGCAGCCAAGGGGGCAGCCAAGAGACCCAGTACTTC
>.|TRBJ1-2|.|TRBV12-3/TRBV12-4
CASSLGHLYGYTF
TGTGCCAGCAGTTTGGGACACCTCTATGGCTACACCTTC
>.|TRBJ1-2|.|TRBV7-6
CASSLQPRSTGGYTF
TGTGCCAGCAGCTTACAGCCCCGTTCGACGGGAGGCTACACCTTC